The source of this T cell receptor beta chain is a study of blood T cells in healthy people across ages. In germline, CDR1 is SGHTA, CDR2 FQGTGA. V shed 5 bases and J shed 3 bases, with 9 bases lying between them. This CDR3 has 13 amino acids. In this sample, this clonotype turned up a few times. Its antigen remains unknown. Next came a second PCR, run for 7 to 11 cycles, which used a sample-barcoded 5' primer along with a J-beta primer mix. MiXCR was run by TCRdb on the 5' RACE reads, yielding one entry per CDR3 protein. The top ten clones hold roughly 10% of a sample with roughly 560,000 distinct CDR3 sequences, under 30% of them seen once. The study's findings and limits: Fewer expanded clones and more diversity marked long-lived versus aged donors.

These data were also reused for a study on T cells of mothers and their children. As reported in that work: All donors were healthy and Caucasian; they were a few mothers and their six children. Mothers gave over 8 million TCR beta CDR3 reads each, and children about 3 million each.

The chain combines TRBV7-3 with TRBJ2-3; D is ambiguous. The sequence came from a boy under 18 in good health. Sequencing was done on a sample of blood. The CDR3 loop is CASSAIPTDTQYF. CDR3 DNA: TGTGCCAGCAGCGCGATCCCTACAGATACGCAGTATTTT.